This TCR beta chain was sequenced in a study of response to subunit inactivated influenza vaccine. Per the germline V gene, CDR1 is WSHSY and CDR2 is SAAADI. This CDR3 region has 14 residues. With 4 bases removed from V and 1 base from J, the gap between germline ends came to 7 bases. In TCRdb, the RT-PCR reads were re-called with MiXCR into one record per CDR3 protein. This sample yields 500,000 to 600,000 distinct CDR3 sequences, of which under 15% are seen a single time; roughly 13% belongs to the top ten. A few counts support this clonotype. This specimen consisted of PBMCs from blood, obtained more than 35 days after vaccination. The chain employs TRBV10-2 and TRBJ2-2; D remains ambiguous. The receptor was isolated from a man aged 50-59 years who received an inactivated influenza vaccine. CDR3 region: CASSGQVNTGELFF. The CDR3 coding sequence is TGCGCCAGCAGTGGGCAGGTGAACACCGGGGAGCTGTTTTTT.